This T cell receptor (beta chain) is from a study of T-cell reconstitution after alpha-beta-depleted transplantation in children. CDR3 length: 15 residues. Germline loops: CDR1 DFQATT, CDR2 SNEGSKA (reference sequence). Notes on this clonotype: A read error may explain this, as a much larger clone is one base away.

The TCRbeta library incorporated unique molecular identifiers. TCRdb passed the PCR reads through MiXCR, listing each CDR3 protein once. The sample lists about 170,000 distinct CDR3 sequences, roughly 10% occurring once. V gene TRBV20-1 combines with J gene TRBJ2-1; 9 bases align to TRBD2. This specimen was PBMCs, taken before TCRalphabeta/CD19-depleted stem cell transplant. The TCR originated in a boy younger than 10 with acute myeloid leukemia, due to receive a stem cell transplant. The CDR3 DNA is TGCATTGCTAGTGCTACTAGCGGGCCGTACAATGAGCAGTTCTTC. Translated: CIASATSGPYNEQFF.